Described below is a single T cell receptor beta chain sequence and its context. The antigen is not known. The V end was cut by 4 bases, the J end by 6 bases, with 18 bases between. The CDR3 is made up of 15 amino acids. The germline gives CDR1 SGHNT, CDR2 YYREEE (reference sequence). TCRdb's table, derived via immunoSEQ multiplex PCR, lists solely in-frame clones and lacks some. The sample has about 130,000 clones, around 85% seen once. The sample originates from a study of T cell responses to AZD1222 COVID-19 vaccine. Findings of the study overall: Reportedly, nearly half the spike-specific TCRs target unmutated variant regions. Only after the peak T cell response were repertoires sampled.

Sequences were derived from peripheral blood, sampled 28 days after the second dose of the MenACWY control vaccine. The chain recombines TRBV5-4 with TRBJ2-3; D might be TRBD2 (7 bases). This TCR came from an adult who received the MenACWY meningococcal vaccine as a control. The CDR3 DNA is TGTGCCAGCAGCCTTGAGGGGGGGGGCCGGGATACGCAGTATTTT. This sequence encodes CASSLEGGGRDTQYF.